Presented here are 18 T cell receptor beta chains from one specimen sequenced in a study of cytomegalovirus exposure and HLA in healthy donors. Vbeta (60) and Jbeta (13) primers were used in the PCR. Using immunoSEQ multiplex PCR, the repertoire was profiled, and TCRdb retains in-frame clones only, with some absent. Found here are approximately 160,000 clones, 70% to 80% of them singletons; the top ten hold approximately 1.5%. Input material: PBMCs. Receptors were obtained from a woman younger than 45 in good health and CMV-seropositive.

Of note for this clone: This specimen includes other DNA sequences encoding the same CDR3. The chain joins TRBV27 to TRBJ1-5, with a possible D match to TRBD1 (5 bases). Germline lookup yields CDR1 MNHEY and CDR2 SMNVEV (reference sequence). The V end lost 3 bases, the J end lost 1 base, and 10 bases lay between the germline ends. The length of the CDR3 is 15 residues. CDR3 region: CASSFGGGSNQPQHF. The CDR3 region has the DNA TGTGCCAGCAGTTTTGGGGGAGGGAGCAATCAGCCCCAGCATTTT.

J is TRBJ1-4 and V is TRBV13, with 9 positions matching TRBD1. Trimming removed 8 bases from V and 5 bases from J; junction bases left unmatched: 6. CDR1 is PRHDT and CDR2 is FYEKMQ in the germline V gene (reference sequence). The CDR3 is 14 residues long. The CDR3 DNA reads as TGTGCCAGCGCAACAGGGGGCCTCAATGAAAAACTGTTTTTT. This encodes CASATGGLNEKLFF.

The chain couples TRBV27 to TRBJ2-5; D gene ambiguous. CDR1 and CDR2 (germline): MNHEY, SMNVEV (reference sequence). V lost 2 bases, J lost 2 bases, and 12 bases lay in between. This CDR3 has 15 amino acids. The CDR3 coding sequence is TGTGCCAGCAGTTTAGTACAGACCACGCAAGAGACCCAGTACTTC. Its translation: CASSLVQTTQETQYF.

About this clone: Other DNA sequences in the sample encode the same CDR3. The chain couples TRBV6-5 to TRBJ1-5, with D uncertain. Germline values: CDR1 MNHEY, CDR2 SVGAGI. CDR3 length: 14 amino acids. V lost 0 bases to trimming and J lost 5 bases, with 8 bases between them. The CDR3 sequence: CASSYSRGDQPQHF. The CDR3 region has the DNA TGTGCCAGCAGTTACTCGAGAGGCGATCAGCCCCAGCATTTT.

V gene TRBV30 combines with J gene TRBJ2-3; 7 bases fit TRBD1. Looked up from germline, CDR1 is GTSNPN and CDR2 is SVGIG (reference sequence). This CDR3 contains 14 residues. J gave up 1 base and V 5 bases, and 6 bases lay outside the gene matches. The CDR3 sequence: CAWEGGRGTDTQYF. The DNA for the CDR3 is TGTGCCTGGGAAGGGGGCCGAGGCACAGATACGCAGTATTTT.

This clone appeared a few times. The J gene is TRBJ2-2, the V gene TRBV6-1; a possible D gene is TRBD1 (6 bases). The CDR3 spans 16 residues. Germline CDR1 reads MNHNS; CDR2 reads SASEGT. V was trimmed by 4 bases and J by 2 bases, leaving 14 bases between them. CDR3 nucleotides: TGTGCCAGCAGTGTCGTTGGGACAAGAAACACCGGGGAGCTGTTTTTT. This encodes CASSVVGTRNTGELFF.

J is TRBJ2-7 and V is TRBV6-1; D remains unclear. The germline V and J ends were trimmed by 8 bases and 3 bases, with 5 bases remaining between them. CDR3 length equals 10 residues. Germline V gives CDR1 MNHNS, CDR2 SASEGT. The CDR3 here is CASSRYEQYF. The DNA of the CDR3 is TGTGCCAGCTCCCGCTACGAGCAGTACTTC.

The rearrangement uses TRBV11-3 and TRBJ2-1, with a possible D match to TRBD1 (6 bases). V dropped 3 bases and J dropped 7 bases, with 25 bases sitting between them. CDR3 length: 18 amino acids. The germline V gene encodes CDR1 SGHNT and CDR2 YENEEA. This CDR3 reads CASSFQHHGTPSGNEQFF. CDR3 DNA sequence: TGTGCCAGCAGCTTCCAACACCACGGGACACCTTCGGGGAATGAGCAGTTCTTC.

The chain carries TRBV10-3 and TRBJ2-7; 14 bases line up with TRBD2. J lost 3 bases, V lost 0 bases, and 4 bases had no gene match. The CDR3 runs to 17 residues. Germline V gives CDR1 ENHRY, CDR2 SYGVKD. CDR3 residues: CAISESGTSGRGYEQYF. CDR3 sequence (DNA): TGTGCCATCAGTGAGTCTGGGACTAGCGGGAGAGGCTACGAGCAGTACTTC.

The V and J genes are TRBV27 and TRBJ1-4; D is unclear. V was clipped by 4 bases and J by 4 bases, with 7 bases between them. The CDR3 totals 13 residues. Germline values: CDR1 MNHEY, CDR2 SMNVEV (reference sequence). Here the CDR3 DNA reads TGTGCCAGCAGTTGGAGGAATAATGAAAAACTGTTTTTT. Translating gives CASSWRNNEKLFF.

The CDR3 DNA reads TGTGCCAGCAGTGTCTTGGGCGCCGGTGAAAAACTGTTTTTT. Residues: CASSVLGAGEKLFF. This chain joins TRBV2 and TRBJ1-4; unclear D gene. The CDR3 loop spans 14 amino acids. V was cut by 4 bases and J by 7 bases, with 13 bases left in between. Germline CDR1 and CDR2: SNHLY and FYNNEI.

The chain links TRBV9 to TRBJ1-2, with 7 bases aligning to TRBD1. CDR3 size: 15 residues. Per the germline V gene, CDR1 is SGDLS and CDR2 is YYNGEE. The V gene end was trimmed by 4 bases and the J gene end by 2 bases; junction bases not matched to a gene: 8. CDR3 sequence (DNA): TGTGCCAGCAGCTCAGACAGGGTGGACAACTATGGCTACACCTTC. The encoded protein is CASSSDRVDNYGYTF.

The chain recombines TRBV2 with TRBJ2-3, with 8 bases matching TRBD2. The germline V gene has CDR1 SNHLY and CDR2 FYNNEI. Unmatched junction bases numbered 10, after V lost 6 bases and J lost 8 bases. The CDR3 covers 14 residues. CDR3 DNA sequence: TGTGCCAGCAGGCCGGGACTAGATCTCCGTACGCAGTATTTT. Amino acid sequence: CASRPGLDLRTQYF. Variable domain in full (rest from reference TRBV2 and TRBJ2-3): EPEVTQTPSHQVTQMGQEVILRCVPISNHLYFYWYRQILGQKVEFLVSFYNNEISEKSEIFDDQFSVERPDGSNFTLKIRSTKLEDSAMYFCASRPGLDLRTQYFGPGTRLTVL.

The rearrangement links TRBV28 to TRBJ2-3; TRBD2 matches 8 bases. The CDR3 consists of 21 residues. J lost 2 bases, V lost 0 bases, and 19 bases had no gene match. Germline assignment: CDR1 MDHEN and CDR2 SYDVKM. In DNA, the CDR3 is TGTGCCAGCAGTTTATGGGCCCTGACGGAGATTAGCGGGGCCCACACAGATACGCAGTATTTT. Its protein product is CASSLWALTEISGAHTDTQYF.

This chain uses TRBV18 with TRBJ1-4, with a weak D call TRBD1 (6 bases). V gave up 1 base and J gave up 5 bases, with 14 bases separating them. Germline V CDR1 and CDR2: KGHSH, LQKENI. The CDR3 is 16 amino acids. Here the CDR3 reads CASSPLVGGPNEKLFF. The CDR3 DNA follows: TGTGCCAGCTCACCACTGGTGGGGGGGCCCAATGAAAAACTGTTTTTT.

J is TRBJ2-2 and V is TRBV6-6, with D perhaps TRBD1 (5 bases). The CDR3 consists of 13 residues. Trimming pared 7 bases from V and 1 base from J, leaving 7 bases between. Germline V gene lookup returns CDR1 MNHNY and CDR2 SVGAGI (reference sequence). DNA for the CDR3: TGTGCCAGCAACGGACAGAACACCGGGGAGCTGTTTTTT. Its protein product is CASNGQNTGELFF.

The J gene is TRBJ2-5, the V gene TRBV5-4, with D tentatively TRBD1 (5 bases). The CDR3 has 14 residues. Trimming stripped 0 bases from V and 3 bases from J, with 9 bases between. The germline CDR1 and CDR2 sequences are SGHNT and YYREEE (reference sequence). The CDR3 reads CASSLAGREETQYF. The CDR3, as DNA: TGTGCCAGCAGCTTGGCCGGCAGGGAAGAGACCCAGTACTTC.

The V call is TRBV9, the J call TRBJ2-5, with TRBD1 matching 8 bases. CDR1 SGDLS and CDR2 YYNGEE come from the germline V gene. This CDR3 has 15 residues. Losses at the gene ends were 0 bases for V and 1 base for J; bases not matched to a gene: 2. The CDR3 loop reads CASSVVGQAQETQYF. DNA of the CDR3: TGTGCCAGCAGCGTAGTGGGACAGGCCCAAGAGACCCAGTACTTC.